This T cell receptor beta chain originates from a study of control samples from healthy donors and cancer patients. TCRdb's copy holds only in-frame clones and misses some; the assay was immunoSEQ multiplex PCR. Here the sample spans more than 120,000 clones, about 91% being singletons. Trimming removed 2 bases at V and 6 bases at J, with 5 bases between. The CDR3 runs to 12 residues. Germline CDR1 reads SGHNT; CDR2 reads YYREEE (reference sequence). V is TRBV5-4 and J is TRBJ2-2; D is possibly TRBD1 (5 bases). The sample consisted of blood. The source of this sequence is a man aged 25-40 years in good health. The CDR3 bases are TGTGCCAGCAGCTTACAGGCCGGGGAGCTGTTTTTT. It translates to CASSLQAGELFF.